This entry lists 10 T cell receptor beta chains sequenced from one sample in a study of blood T cell repertoires in COVID-19. The table came from immunoSEQ multiplex PCR; TCRdb's copy has only in-frame clones and leaves some out. Of 200,000 to 300,000 clones in the sample, about 87% are singletons; the top ten hold about 1.2%. The sequencing sample was made of PBMCs or T cells enriched from blood (not recorded which). The source of these receptors is a woman aged 40 to 50 with acute COVID-19.

The chain joins TRBV7-9 to TRBJ1-6; 7 bases align to TRBD1. Germline CDR1 reads SEHNR; CDR2 reads FQNEAQ (reference sequence). This CDR3 has 15 residues. The V segment lost 5 bases and the J segment 9 bases; nucleotides outside the gene matches: 10. CDR3 coding DNA: TGTGCCAGCAGCCCACGGACAGGACTAAGTTCACCCCTCCACTTT. It is translated as CASSPRTGLSSPLHF.

The gene calls are TRBV2 and TRBJ1-1, with D possibly TRBD1 on 6 matching bases. V was cut by 4 bases and J by 1 base, with 10 bases left in between. This CDR3 contains 14 residues. The V gene's germline CDR1 is SNHLY and CDR2 FYNNEI. The CDR3 DNA sequence: TGTGCCAGCAGTGTTCTGGACAGGAACACTGAAGCTTTCTTT. Its protein product is CASSVLDRNTEAFF. The variable domain in full, with the rest retrieved from reference TRBV2 and TRBJ1-1, is EPEVTQTPSHQVTQMGQEVILRCVPISNHLYFYWYRQILGQKVEFLVSFYNNEISEKSEIFDDQFSVERPDGSNFTLKIRSTKLEDSAMYFCASSVLDRNTEAFFGQGTRLTVV.

The chain recombines TRBV2 with TRBJ1-1; perhaps TRBD1 as D (6 bases). The CDR3 runs 13 residues. V was cut by 6 bases and J by 5 bases, with 13 bases left in between. CDR1 and CDR2 (germline): SNHLY, FYNNEI. The CDR3 sequence is CASSQTGRTEAFF. The DNA for the CDR3 is TGTGCCAGCAGCCAGACAGGCAGAACTGAAGCTTTCTTT.

The chain links TRBV6-1 to TRBJ1-5; possibly TRBD1 for D (5 bases). The CDR3 contains 14 residues. V lost 3 bases to trimming and J lost 6 bases, with 12 bases between them. Germline V gene sequence: CDR1 MNHNS, CDR2 SASEGT. This chain's CDR3 is CASSDQGSGQPQHF. CDR3 sequence (DNA): TGTGCCAGCAGTGATCAGGGATCAGGTCAGCCCCAGCATTTT.

V gene TRBV5-8 combines with J gene TRBJ2-5; 8 nucleotides align to TRBD1. This CDR3 is 14 amino acids long. The germline CDR1 and CDR2 sequences are SGHTS and YDEGEE. J lost 7 bases, V lost 1 base, and 6 bases had no gene match. CDR3 sequence (DNA): TGTGCCAGCAGCTTGAGGCAGGGGGCTGTGACCCAGTACTTC. Translated, it gives CASSLRQGAVTQYF.

Here the CDR3 DNA reads TGCGCCAGCAGCGCCGGGAACGGCTACACCTTC. Protein: CASSAGNGYTF. The chain recombines TRBV10-2 with TRBJ1-2; D is undetermined. The CDR3 length is 11 residues. Germline lookup yields CDR1 WSHSY and CDR2 SAAADI. V was trimmed by 6 bases and J by 8 bases, leaving 10 bases between them.

This clone appeared a few times. The chain links TRBV7-2 to TRBJ1-6; a possible D gene is TRBD1 (6 bases). V lost 5 bases to trimming and J lost 7 bases, with 18 bases between them. CDR1 is SGHTA, CDR2 FQGNSA, per germline. The CDR3 spans 16 residues. The CDR3 protein is CASSPSGERGNSPLHF. DNA of the CDR3: TGTGCCAGCAGCCCATCAGGGGAGAGGGGAAATTCACCCCTCCACTTT.

The chain recombines TRBV9 with TRBJ2-1, with 8 bases that match TRBD1. The trim removed 0 bases at V and 9 bases at J, leaving 8 bases unmatched. The CDR3 consists of 15 residues. Germline loops: CDR1 SGDLS, CDR2 YYNGEE. CDR3 loop: CASSVEDRDRGEQFF. DNA of the CDR3: TGTGCCAGCAGCGTAGAGGACAGGGACCGTGGTGAGCAGTTCTTC.

The V gene is TRBV20-1, the J gene TRBJ1-5; D is perhaps TRBD1 (5 bases). The CDR3 consists of 17 residues. In germline, CDR1 is DFQATT, CDR2 SNEGSKA (reference sequence). V lost 3 bases to trimming and J lost 3 bases, with 21 bases between them. Here the CDR3 DNA reads TGCAGTGCTAGTGTCCCTCGGGGGTCAGTCCTCAATCAGCCCCAGCATTTT. It translates to CSASVPRGSVLNQPQHF.

The chain joins TRBV10-1 to TRBJ2-3, with 11 bases lining up with TRBD2. CDR3 length: 16 amino acids. CDR1 is WNHNN and CDR2 is SYGVQD in the germline V gene (reference sequence). Unmatched junction bases numbered 2, after V lost 0 bases and J lost 3 bases. The CDR3 loop reads CASSESLAGATDTQYF. CDR3 nucleotide sequence: TGCGCCAGCAGTGAGTCACTAGCGGGAGCTACAGATACGCAGTATTTT.